This paragraph reports one T cell receptor beta chain. Germline loops: CDR1 SGDLS, CDR2 YYNGEE. This CDR3 region has 16 residues. V was shortened by 4 bases and J by 7 bases, with 18 bases between the two germline ends. This specimen comes from a study of T cell changes during pregnancy in multiple sclerosis. Some clones are missing from TCRdb's copy, which holds only in-frame ones; the method was immunoSEQ multiplex PCR. The table includes about 85,000 clones, roughly 92% detected once. The chain is built from TRBV9 and TRBJ1-6, with D tentatively TRBD1 (6 bases). Here the sequenced sample was peripheral blood, taken in the first trimester of pregnancy. This TCR was recovered from a female donor with multiple sclerosis, enrolled in a pregnancy study. DNA for the CDR3: TGTGCCAGCAGCCCCGCCGGGGCAGGGGTGAATTCACCCCTCCACTTT. As protein: CASSPAGAGVNSPLHF.